This TCR beta chain was captured in a study of shared T cell receptors in the human thymus. This clone occurred a few times. V shed 5 bases, J shed 6 bases, and the junction held 4 bases outside the gene matches. The CDR3 spans 12 residues. CDR1 and CDR2 from the germline V gene are SGHDT and YYEEEE. Only in-frame clones appear in the TCRdb table, and some are missing; sequencing was by immunoSEQ multiplex PCR. In the table there are about 500,000 clones, 78% of which are singletons. These sequences were also reported in another study, on human thymus T cells. That work adds: Highly overlapping thymic repertoires among unrelated individuals were reported in related research.

This chain joins TRBV5-6 and TRBJ1-2, with TRBD1 matching over 7 bases. The material sequenced was thymocytes. The TCR originated in a boy under three years old with a congenital heart defect. In nucleotides, the CDR3 is TGTGCCAGCAGAACCACAGGGGATGGCTACACCTTC. As protein: CASRTTGDGYTF.